The 18 T cell receptor beta chains below all came from one sample that was sequenced in a study of T cell repertoires in cytomegalovirus infection. Their target antigens are unknown. TCRdb reprocessed the reads with MiXCR, giving one entry per CDR3 protein. In the table there are approximately 910,000 distinct CDR3 sequences, approximately 32% of which are singletons. The source was cultured CD8+ T cells from PBMCs, collected from culture after CMV antigen stimulation. These receptors originate from a human donor in good health (CMV status not recorded). Some clones in this sample may be carry-over from other donors' samples.

This chain joins TRBV28 and TRBJ1-1, with 7 bases identical to TRBD1. Germline V lookup: CDR1 MDHEN, CDR2 SYDVKM. The V segment lost 4 bases and the J segment 0 bases; nucleotides outside the gene matches: 11. There are 17 residues in the CDR3. In DNA form, the CDR3 reads TGTGCCAGCAGTTCAACAAACAGGGGAACCTTGAACACTGAAGCTTTCTTT. Amino acid sequence: CASSSTNRGTLNTEAFF.

Only a few counts were recorded for this clonotype. This sequence joins TRBV6-5 and TRBJ2-7; D may be TRBD1 (5 bases). Trimming stripped 2 bases from V and 1 base from J, with 9 bases between. Germline V CDR1 and CDR2: MNHEY, SVGAGI. The CDR3 sequence is 14 residues long. The CDR3 bases are TGTGCCAGCAGTTACACCCAGGGTTCCTACGAGCAGTACGTC. Its translation is CASSYTQGSYEQYV.

This sequence joins TRBV4-1 and TRBJ2-1; 9 bases fit TRBD2. The CDR3 extends over 18 amino acids. Germline V gene lookup returns CDR1 MGHRA and CDR2 YSYEKL. After removal of 4 bases from V and 5 bases from J, the junction contained 15 bases not matched to a gene. The CDR3: CASSPRVGAGGRDNEQFF. The CDR3 nucleotides read TGCGCCAGCAGCCCACGAGTCGGAGCGGGGGGCCGAGACAATGAGCAGTTCTTC.

The CDR3 nucleotides read TGTGCCAGCAGCTGGGGGAGCCGAGAGGAGCAGTTCTTC. This translates into CASSWGSREEQFF. The V gene is TRBV7-9, the J gene TRBJ2-1; either TRBD1 or TRBD2 may fit D (5 bases each). The CDR3 length is 13 residues. V lost 4 bases and J 10 bases, leaving 14 bases between the germline ends. Germline-derived CDR1 and CDR2 are SEHNR and FQNEAQ (reference sequence).

The V gene is TRBV6-6, the J gene TRBJ1-1; D ambiguous. Between the trimmed V and J ends, which lost 6 bases and 3 bases, there was a span of 17 bases. Per germline, CDR1 MNHNY and CDR2 SVGAGI (reference sequence). This CDR3 comprises 15 residues. CDR3 bases: TGTGCCAGCAGCTACGGACCTTTGCCAGACACTGAAGCTTTCTTT. This translates into CASSYGPLPDTEAFF.

This clonotype was recorded a few times. The chain links TRBV20-1 to TRBJ2-3; 8 bases line up with TRBD2. The CDR3 is 16 residues long. CDR1 and CDR2 (germline): DFQATT, SNEGSKA (reference sequence). V shed 7 bases, J shed 0 bases, and the junction held 12 bases outside the gene matches. CDR3 residues: CSGPERGLYSTDTQYF. The CDR3 nucleotides read TGCAGTGGCCCAGAGCGGGGGCTTTATAGCACAGATACGCAGTATTTT.

This clonotype has just a few counts. The chain has TRBV19 and TRBJ1-2, with 7 bases lining up with TRBD1. J gave up 6 bases and V 7 bases, and 11 bases lay outside the gene matches. CDR3 length equals 14 residues. Germline-derived CDR1 and CDR2 are LNHDA and SQIVND (reference sequence). The DNA for the CDR3 is TGTGCCAGTACCGCCCAGGGGGTAGCTAATGGCTACACCTTC. This codes for CASTAQGVANGYTF.

In this sample, this clonotype turned up a few times. This chain links TRBV6-6 with TRBJ2-3; 13 nucleotides align to TRBD2. Germline CDR1 MNHNY, CDR2 SVGAGI (reference sequence). The CDR3 is made up of 15 amino acids. The J segment lost 5 bases and the V segment lost 7 bases, leaving 6 bases of the junction unmatched. The CDR3 DNA reads as TGTGCCAGCAAACCGAGGACTAGCGGGGGAGATACGCAGTATTTT. Residues: CASKPRTSGGDTQYF.

This clonotype occurred a few times. This sequence joins TRBV27 and TRBJ2-1, with TRBD2 matching over 9 bases. Germline V CDR1 and CDR2: MNHEY, SMNVEV (reference sequence). The CDR3 consists of 15 residues. Germline trimming cut 6 bases from V and 7 bases from J; bases unmatched to any gene: 10. CDR3 sequence reads: CASSRRGGRENEQFF. CDR3 coding DNA: TGTGCCAGCAGCAGGCGGGGGGGCCGAGAAAATGAGCAGTTCTTC.

This chain connects TRBV6-2 or TRBV6-3 to TRBJ2-2, with D possibly matching TRBD2 (6 bases). The CDR3 extends over 15 amino acids. In germline, CDR1 is MNHEY, CDR2 SVGEGT. Trimming cost V 0 bases and J 6 bases, with 11 bases left between them. CDR3 protein: CASSYSDYFSGELFF. In DNA, the CDR3 is TGTGCCAGCAGTTACTCGGACTACTTTTCCGGGGAGCTGTTTTTT.

V usage is TRBV7-9 and J usage is TRBJ2-1; weak D call: TRBD1 (6 bases). This CDR3 region has 14 residues. With 1 base removed from V and 8 bases from J, the gap between germline ends came to 12 bases. Germline V gene sequence: CDR1 SEHNR, CDR2 FQNEAQ (reference sequence). CDR3 sequence: CASSLGGLLDEQFF. CDR3 bases: TGTGCCAGCAGCTTAGGGGGGCTTTTGGATGAGCAGTTCTTC.

The V and J genes are TRBV15 and TRBJ1-1, with D unclear. The CDR3 runs 12 residues. V was pared by 1 base and J by 8 bases, with 8 bases between. Per the germline V gene, CDR1 is LNHNV and CDR2 is YYDKDF (reference sequence). The CDR3 reads CATSRGGAEAFF. The CDR3 coding sequence is TGTGCCACCAGCAGAGGTGGCGCCGAAGCTTTCTTT.

A few counts support this clonotype. The rearrangement links TRBV6-2 or TRBV6-3 to TRBJ2-5; 11 bases map to TRBD2. This CDR3 region has 21 residues. Germline CDR1 and CDR2: MNHEY and SVGEGT. The J segment lost 0 bases and the V segment lost 5 bases, leaving 20 bases of the junction unmatched. CDR3 sequence: CASSPGTAVLLAGGYQETQYF. The CDR3 bases are TGTGCCAGCAGTCCCGGGACAGCGGTTCTGCTAGCGGGGGGTTACCAAGAGACCCAGTACTTC.

This clonotype has at least ten counts. This chain joins TRBV6-5 and TRBJ1-6, with D possibly matching TRBD1 (5 bases). The CDR3 has 13 residues. Trimming cost V 6 bases and J 7 bases, with 10 bases left between them. Germline CDR1 reads MNHEY; CDR2 reads SVGAGI. The CDR3: CASRGGWNSPLHF. For the CDR3, the DNA is TGTGCCAGCAGGGGGGGATGGAATTCACCCCTCCACTTT.

V gene TRBV14 combines with J gene TRBJ2-1; D call uncertain. The ends were cut back, 1 base at V and 10 bases at J, with 8 bases in the middle. Germline assignment: CDR1 SGHDN and CDR2 FVKESK. The CDR3 totals 12 residues. The DNA of the CDR3 is TGTGCCAGCAGCCAAGTGCTACGAGAGCAGTTCTTC. This gives the protein CASSQVLREQFF.

This chain connects TRBV7-9 to TRBJ1-2; 10 bases map to TRBD1. The CDR3 is 21 amino acids. Germline CDR1 and CDR2: SEHNR and FQNEAQ (reference sequence). J was trimmed by 4 bases and V by 3 bases; bases with no gene match: 23. In DNA form, the CDR3 reads TGTGCCAGCAGCTTGACAGGGGGCGTGCCGATGCCGGTTGTTTCGTCCTATGGCTACACCTTC. Protein sequence: CASSLTGGVPMPVVSSYGYTF.

The V gene is TRBV7-9, the J gene TRBJ1-3, with 9 bases aligning to TRBD1. Germline-derived CDR1 and CDR2 are SEHNR and FQNEAQ (reference sequence). The length of the CDR3 is 18 residues. The V gene end was trimmed by 4 bases and the J gene end by 6 bases; junction bases not matched to a gene: 16. Here the CDR3 DNA reads TGTGCCAGCAGCTCCCGGGACAGGGTGGCCCTTTTAGAAAACACCATATATTTT. Protein: CASSSRDRVALLENTIYF.

The genes are TRBV27 and TRBJ2-3; possible D gene TRBD2, 7 bases. Germline V gene data show CDR1 as MNHEY and CDR2 as SMNVEV (reference sequence). There are 16 residues in the CDR3. Deletions cut 5 bases from V and 4 bases from J, with 19 bases between. CDR3 sequence reads: CASSENGRGAADTQYF. The CDR3 coding sequence is TGTGCCAGCAGTGAGAATGGACGGGGGGCAGCAGATACGCAGTATTTT.